This T cell receptor beta chain derives from a study of blood T cells in healthy people across ages. Each of the donors had approximately 10 milliliters of peripheral blood drawn into EDTA-treated Vacutainer tubes. Together with a sample-barcoded 5' primer, a J-beta primer mix was included in a second PCR lasting roughly 6 to 12 cycles. TCRdb itself ran the 5' RACE reads through MiXCR, one entry per CDR3 protein. This table has 800,000 to 1,000,000 distinct CDR3 sequences, roughly 52% appearing once. Sequencing input: blood. This TCR came from a man aged 25 to 40 in good health.

CDR3 residues: CASSPGPGDGQPQHF. The CDR3 region has the DNA TGCGCCAGCAGCCCTGGGCCGGGAGACGGACAGCCCCAGCATTTT. The V and J genes are TRBV5-1 and TRBJ1-5; no clear D. This CDR3 has 15 amino acids. Trimming shortened V by 4 bases and J by 7 bases, and 18 bases separated the two germline ends. Germline V gives CDR1 SGHRS, CDR2 YFSETQ.